This is a list of T cell receptor beta chains from one sample in a study of metastatic and nonmetastatic thyroid tumors. TCRdb reassembled clones from the PCR reads with MiXCR. The repertoire holds some 13,000 clones, 12% seen once, with roughly 15% in the top ten. The specimen sequenced was blood. The receptors were sampled from a female donor with papillary thyroid cancer or a benign thyroid nodule (not recorded which). Some clones in this sample may be carry-over from other donors' samples. The CDR3 runs from the conserved cysteine through the conserved F or W. D genes are given only for firm matches. Rows may omit the clone size; those that give it use once, few, many or a size class.

d_call,clone_size,j_call,v_call,cdr3_aa,cdr3_nt
.,many,TRBJ1-3,TRBV18,CASSPGPQSSGNTIYF,TGTGCCAGCTCACCTGGACCACAGAGCTCTGGAAACACCATATATTTT
.,many,TRBJ2-3,TRBV20-1,CSARSPGGTDTQYF,TGCAGTGCTAGGTCCCCGGGGGGCACAGATACGCAGTATTTT
TRBD1,medium-sized,TRBJ1-2,TRBV2,CASSRDRGYGYTF,TGTGCCAGCAGCCGGGACAGGGGTTATGGCTACACCTTC
TRBD2,many,TRBJ2-3,TRBV24-1,CATSDPRAGGTDTQYF,TGTGCCACCAGTGACCCCCGGGCGGGGGGCACAGATACGCAGTATTTT
TRBD2,many,TRBJ2-5,TRBV5-4,CASSLDPAGVQETQYF,TGTGCCAGCAGCTTGGATCCAGCGGGGGTCCAGGAGACCCAGTACTTC
.,.,TRBJ2-7,TRBV3-1,CASSQDSYSYEQYF,TGTGCCAGCAGCCAAGACTCTTATTCCTACGAGCAGTACTTC
.,many,TRBJ2-7,TRBV20-1,CSASRATTATYEQYF,TGCAGTGCTAGTAGAGCAACGACAGCTACCTACGAGCAGTACTTC
TRBD2,.,TRBJ2-5,TRBV20-1,CSARNPRGGAREETQYF,TGCAGTGCCCGGAACCCCCGCGGGGGGGCCCGTGAGGAGACTCAGTACTTC
.,many,TRBJ1-5,TRBV7-2,CASSLIWDQPQHF,TGTGCCAGCAGCTTAATCTGGGATCAGCCCCAGCATTTT
.,few,TRBJ2-5,TRBV7-6,CANRERGGPQETQYF,TGTGCCAACAGGGAGCGCGGGGGACCCCAAGAGACCCAGTACTTC
.,many,TRBJ1-1,TRBV5-1,CASSLVGGEFTEAFF,TGCGCCAGCAGCTTGGTCGGCGGGGAATTCACTGAAGCTTTCTTT
.,many,TRBJ2-1,TRBV18,CASSSPGPTYNEQFF,TGTGCCAGCTCATCCCCGGGCCCCACCTACAATGAGCAGTTCTTC
.,.,TRBJ2-1,TRBV2,CASSEQGYNEQFF,TGTGCCAGCAGTGAACAAGGTTACAATGAGCAGTTCTTC
TRBD2,many,TRBJ2-2,TRBV29-1,CSVAFSGGWELFF,TGCAGCGTTGCTTTTAGCGGGGGGTGGGAGCTGTTTTTT
.,many,TRBJ1-5,TRBV2,CASREGTNQPQHF,TGTGCCAGCAGAGAGGGGACCAATCAGCCCCAGCATTTT
TRBD1,medium-sized,TRBJ2-7,TRBV2,CASSAQGTLSEQYF,TGTGCCAGCAGTGCACAGGGGACCCTAAGCGAGCAGTACTTC
.,many,TRBJ2-3,TRBV11-1,CASSPGTLSGTDTQYF,TGTGCCAGCAGCCCAGGGACCCTTTCTGGCACAGATACGCAGTATTTT
.,medium-sized,TRBJ1-6,TRBV28,CASRLKQSLASPLHF,TGTGCCAGCAGACTGAAACAGAGTTTGGCGTCACCCCTCCACTTT
.,many,TRBJ2-7,TRBV11-1,CASSLGGGYEQYF,TGTGCCAGCAGCTTAGGGGGAGGATACGAGCAGTACTTC
.,many,TRBJ1-1,TRBV30,CAWSWTTNTEAFF,TGTGCCTGGAGTTGGACAACGAACACTGAAGCTTTCTTT
.,.,TRBJ2-7,TRBV7-9,CASSLSEGGDQYF,TGTGCCAGCAGCTTATCTGAGGGAGGCGATCAGTACTTC
.,many,TRBJ2-3,TRBV11-2,CASSLDGVASTDTQYF,TGTGCCAGCAGCCTCGACGGGGTGGCTAGCACAGATACGCAGTATTTT
.,many,TRBJ1-2,TRBV5-6,CASSQDRSNYGYTF,TGTGCCAGCAGCCAGGACCGCTCTAACTATGGCTACACCTTC
TRBD2,few,TRBJ2-7,TRBV28,CASSLELAGADYEQYF,TGTGCCAGCAGTTTAGAGCTAGCGGGAGCAGACTACGAGCAGTACTTC
.,many,TRBJ2-3,TRBV3-1,CASSQREPGTSTDTQYF,TGTGCCAGCAGCCAACGAGAACCAGGAACCTCCACAGATACGCAGTATTTT
.,many,TRBJ2-7,TRBV20-1,CSARDPSGSYEQYF,TGCAGTGCTAGAGATCCAAGCGGCTCCTACGAGCAGTACTTC
.,many,TRBJ1-1,TRBV4-1,CASSPASGQERYTEAFF,TGCGCCAGCAGCCCGGCCTCGGGACAAGAGAGGTACACTGAAGCTTTCTTT
.,many,TRBJ1-5,TRBV28,CASSWGGPNQPQHF,TGTGCCAGCAGCTGGGGGGGGCCCAATCAGCCCCAGCATTTT
.,.,TRBJ1-2,TRBV24-1,CATSDRGKDGYTF,TGTGCCACCAGTGATCGGGGTAAGGATGGCTACACCTTC
TRBD1,medium-sized,TRBJ1-2,TRBV24-1,CATSAPMTGSDGYTF,TGTGCCACCAGTGCCCCAATGACAGGGAGCGATGGCTACACCTTC
.,medium-sized,TRBJ2-1,TRBV12-3/TRBV12-4,CASSLSRGSNEQFF,TGTGCCAGCAGTTTATCGCGGGGTTCCAATGAGCAGTTCTTC
.,many,TRBJ2-3,TRBV5-1,CASSQQRTSTDTQYF,TGCGCCAGCAGCCAACAGAGGACTAGCACAGATACGCAGTATTTT
.,many,TRBJ1-6,TRBV5-5,CASSYRSQGSPLHF,TGTGCCAGCAGCTACAGGTCCCAGGGTTCACCCCTCCACTTT
.,many,TRBJ1-1,TRBV3-1,CASSQDSAVTEAFF,TGTGCCAGCAGCCAAGATTCGGCAGTCACTGAAGCTTTCTTT
.,many,TRBJ1-1,TRBV24-1,CATRAGGSNTEAFF,TGTGCCACCCGGGCGGGGGGGAGTAACACTGAAGCTTTCTTT
TRBD2,medium-sized,TRBJ2-1,TRBV20-1,CSASWYPSGSYNEQFF,TGCAGTGCTAGTTGGTATCCTAGCGGATCCTACAATGAGCAGTTCTTC
TRBD1,many,TRBJ2-6,TRBV19,CASRPGVGTGFFSGANVLTF,TGTGCCAGTAGGCCCGGGGTAGGGACAGGGTTTTTCTCTGGGGCCAACGTCCTGACTTTC
TRBD1,many,TRBJ1-4,TRBV11-1,CASSPSYRRGQGATNEKLFF,TGTGCCAGCAGCCCTAGCTACAGGCGGGGACAGGGGGCAACTAATGAAAAACTGTTTTTT
.,.,TRBJ2-2,TRBV12-3/TRBV12-4,CASSPTGTGELFF,TGTGCCAGCAGTCCCACCGGGACCGGGGAGCTGTTTTTT
.,.,TRBJ2-1,TRBV27,CASGGVGSRYDEQFF,TGTGCCAGCGGCGGAGTGGGGTCCCGTTACGATGAGCAGTTCTTT
.,.,TRBJ1-6,TRBV6-4,CASREDGRNSPLHF,TGTGCCAGCAGAGAGGACGGTCGAAATTCACCCCTCCACTTT
.,.,TRBJ1-3,TRBV7-9,CANSLEREGNTIYF,TGTGCCAACAGCTTAGAGCGGGAGGGAAACACCATATATTTT
.,.,TRBJ2-6,TRBV6-1,CASSEENSGDNVLTF,TGTGCCAGCAGTGAAGAAAACTCTGGGGACAACGTCCTGACTTTC
.,medium-sized,TRBJ1-2,TRBV10-3,CAISEEVGNYGYTF,TGTGCCATCAGTGAGGAGGTTGGAAACTATGGCTACACCTTC
TRBD2,many,TRBJ2-1,TRBV6-2/TRBV6-3,CASSITSGGNNEQFF,TGTGCCAGCAGTATCACTAGCGGGGGCAACAATGAGCAGTTCTTC